The source of this TCR beta chain is a study of cytomegalovirus exposure and HLA in healthy donors. V shed 4 bases and J 10 bases; nucleotides not matched to a gene: 10. CDR1 PRHDT and CDR2 FYEKMQ come from the germline V gene (reference sequence). The CDR3 length is 14 residues. PCR employed 60 Vbeta and 13 Jbeta primers. Clones were sequenced by immunoSEQ multiplex PCR, and TCRdb holds only the in-frame ones, with some missing. In the table there are some 150,000 clones, roughly two thirds of which are singletons. The J gene is TRBJ2-1, the V gene TRBV13; 7 bases are a match to TRBD2. This receptor was taken from a woman in her twenties or thirties in good health and CMV-seronegative. The material sequenced was PBMCs. CDR3 sequence: CASSWDAGVQEQFF. The CDR3 DNA is TGTGCCAGCAGCTGGGACGCGGGGGTACAGGAGCAGTTCTTC.